This entry lists 14 T cell receptor beta chains sequenced from one sample in a study of PD-1 blockade in classical Hodgkin lymphoma. Assay: immunoSEQ multiplex PCR; the TCRdb copy retains only in-frame clones and omits some. This table has more than 9,500 clones, about 85% appearing once. Time point meaning: cycle 4 day 1 (C4D1), after five to seven weeks of nivolumab. Exposure to brentuximab vedotin varied, and each patient had relapsed following autologous stem cell transplantation. CD8+ T cell isolation from thawed PBMCs was performed by magnetic negative selection. The sequencing used CD8+ T cells from blood, collected before the fourth cycle of nivolumab. These receptors came from a human donor with classical Hodgkin lymphoma. The donor label of this sample is uncertain.

The chain uses TRBV7-6 and TRBJ1-1; perhaps TRBD1 as D (6 bases). The CDR3 sequence is 15 residues long. Germline CDR1 SGHVS, CDR2 FNYEAQ. The V gene lost 5 bases and the J gene lost 3 bases, with 16 bases spanning the gap. For the CDR3, the DNA is TGTGCCAGCAGCCCTACGTCAGGGGTTTACACTGAAGCTTTCTTT. Translation: CASSPTSGVYTEAFF.

The V and J genes are TRBV5-8 and TRBJ2-1, with 12 bases aligning to TRBD2. CDR1 and CDR2 from the germline V gene are SGHTS and YDEGEE. This CDR3 has 15 amino acids. Unmatched junction bases numbered 4, after V lost 4 bases and J lost 5 bases. CDR3 in amino acids: CASSRTSGENNEQFF. The CDR3, as DNA: TGTGCCAGCAGCCGGACTAGCGGGGAGAACAATGAGCAGTTCTTC.

This clone has just a few counts. CDR3 bases: TGCGCCAGCAGCCAAGTAGGAGGGCCCACTGAAGCTTTCTTT. It codes for CASSQVGGPTEAFF. The chain couples TRBV4-1 to TRBJ1-1; D ambiguous. The CDR3 covers 14 residues. CDR1 is MGHRA and CDR2 is YSYEKL in the germline V gene. V was clipped by 1 base and J by 4 bases, with 10 bases between them.

The CDR3 nucleotides read TGTGCCAGCAGCCGCGGGACAGGGGAAACTGAAGCTTTCTTT. It codes for CASSRGTGETEAFF. The chain combines TRBV7-9 with TRBJ1-1, with TRBD1 matching 10 bases. Per germline, CDR1 SEHNR and CDR2 FQNEAQ (reference sequence). Trimming at V came to 5 bases and at J to 5 bases, leaving 5 bases not matched to a gene. There are 14 residues in the CDR3. The full variable domain, completed using reference TRBV7-9 and TRBJ1-1, is DTGVSQNPRHKITKRGQNVTFRCDPISEHNRLYWYRQTLGQGPEFLTYFQNEAQLEKSRLLSDRFSAERPKGSFSTLEIQRTEQGDSAMYLCASSRGTGETEAFFGQGTRLTVV.

The gene calls are TRBV29-1 and TRBJ2-7, with 7 bases aligning to TRBD2. This CDR3 spans 14 amino acids. Germline lookup yields CDR1 SQVTM and CDR2 ANQGSEA. Trimming cost V 4 bases and J 1 base; bases outside gene matches: 7. CDR3 sequence reads: CSVALTSESYEQYF. In nucleotides, the CDR3 is TGCAGCGTTGCATTAACTAGCGAATCCTACGAGCAGTACTTC.

The chain has TRBV25-1 and TRBJ2-2, with D perhaps matching TRBD1 (5 bases). The CDR3 totals 12 residues. Between the trimmed V and J ends, which lost 7 bases and 5 bases, there was a span of 8 bases. Germline V gives CDR1 MGHDK, CDR2 SYGVNS. This CDR3 is CASNRKTGELFF. CDR3 sequence (DNA): TGTGCCAGCAACAGGAAGACCGGGGAGCTGTTTTTT.

This clone was detected only once. The chain employs TRBV11-2 and TRBJ2-1; D may be TRBD2 (6 bases). V was trimmed by 3 bases and J by 3 bases, leaving 9 bases between them. The CDR3 loop spans 14 amino acids. Germline V CDR1 and CDR2: SGHAT, FQNNGV. The CDR3 reads CASSFGTGYNEQFF. DNA for the CDR3: TGTGCCAGCAGCTTCGGGACTGGCTACAATGAGCAGTTCTTC.

The chain carries TRBV4-2 and TRBJ2-6; D remains ambiguous. Trimming left V 0 bases short and J 0 bases short, with 6 bases between. This CDR3 spans 16 amino acids. Germline CDR1 is LGHNA and CDR2 is YNFKEQ. CDR3: CASSQDAASGANVLTF. The CDR3 DNA reads as TGTGCCAGCAGCCAAGATGCAGCCTCTGGGGCCAACGTCCTGACTTTC.

The chain is built from TRBV14 and TRBJ2-1, with D hard to call. This CDR3 has 14 amino acids. Germline values: CDR1 SGHDN, CDR2 FVKESK. V lost 0 bases, J lost 7 bases, and 10 bases lay in between. CDR3: CASSQDPLWNEQFF. CDR3 bases: TGTGCCAGCAGCCAAGACCCGCTGTGGAATGAGCAGTTCTTC.

This clone occurred once. The V gene is TRBV7-2, the J gene TRBJ1-1; the D gene is possibly TRBD1 (6 bases). Germline values: CDR1 SGHTA, CDR2 FQGNSA. Trimming shortened V by 7 bases and J by 3 bases, and 15 bases separated the two germline ends. This CDR3 has 14 residues. Here the CDR3 reads CASTSPNRDTEAFF. The CDR3 DNA follows: TGTGCCAGCACCTCTCCTAACAGGGACACTGAAGCTTTCTTT.

V and J are TRBV4-3 and TRBJ2-7; D may be TRBD2 (5 bases). The CDR3 length is 15 residues. V lost 1 base and J 2 bases, leaving 12 bases between the germline ends. The germline V gene has CDR1 LGHNA and CDR2 YSLEER. CDR3 sequence (DNA): TGCGCCAGCAGCCAAGCTCGCGGGTATACCTACGAGCAGTACTTC. It yields the protein CASSQARGYTYEQYF.

The chain combines TRBV19 with TRBJ2-1; a possible D gene is TRBD2 (6 bases). The V gene lost 8 bases and the J gene lost 2 bases, with 13 bases spanning the gap. CDR3 length: 14 residues. Germline CDR1 and CDR2: LNHDA and SQIVND (reference sequence). The CDR3 region has the DNA TGTGCCAGTCGAGCGGGTCCTACCTACAATGAGCAGTTCTTC. This sequence encodes CASRAGPTYNEQFF.

The chain recombines TRBV7-6 with TRBJ2-7, with D unresolved. There are 11 residues in the CDR3. With 1 base removed from V and 9 bases from J, the gap between germline ends came to 7 bases. Germline CDR1 and CDR2: SGHVS and FNYEAQ. The DNA of the CDR3 is TGTGCCAGCAGCTTAGATCAGCGGCAGTACTTC. Translation: CASSLDQRQYF.

The chain carries TRBV10-3 and TRBJ1-1; TRBD1 might be the D (6 bases). V lost 4 bases and J 2 bases, leaving 14 bases between the germline ends. CDR1 ENHRY and CDR2 SYGVKD come from the germline V gene. The CDR3 is 15 residues long. CDR3 sequence: CAISAYREINTEAFF. CDR3 sequence (DNA): TGTGCCATCAGTGCCTACAGGGAGATAAACACTGAAGCTTTCTTT.